A single sample is the source of the 7 T cell receptor beta chains below, sequenced in a study of regulatory T cells in long-lasting Graves disease. The time point denotes: persistent/refractory GD, antithyroid drugs over 5 years with positive TRAb. RNA from PBMCs was the source of the TCR library. Arm-PCR of CDR3 regions and iRepertoire HTBI primers were used to build TCR beta libraries. TCRdb reprocessed the multiplex PCR reads with MiXCR, giving one entry per CDR3 protein. The sample gives fewer than 400,000 distinct CDR3 sequences, around 21% of which show up once; roughly 20% is in the top ten. Sequences were derived from peripheral blood mononuclear cells (PBMCs), sampled when the disease was refractory, from a patient treated with antithyroid drugs. The source of these receptors is a female donor with Graves disease.

This rearrangement joins TRBV7-2 to TRBJ1-6; possible D gene TRBD1, 5 bases. Germline V CDR1 and CDR2: SGHTA, FQGNSA. CDR3 length: 15 residues. V lost 5 bases and J 10 bases, leaving 18 bases between the germline ends. The CDR3 nucleotides read TGTGCCAGCAGCCAACCGGGGGAACCCGGATCACCCCTCCACTTT. Translating it yields CASSQPGEPGSPLHF.

This clonotype has a handful of counts. The chain couples TRBV4-1 to TRBJ2-5; no firm D call. The CDR3 is 14 residues long. The germline V and J ends were trimmed by 4 bases and 5 bases, with 14 bases remaining between them. In germline, CDR1 is MGHRA, CDR2 YSYEKL. The CDR3: CASSPLNQEETQYF. The CDR3 bases are TGCGCCAGCAGCCCTCTTAACCAGGAGGAGACCCAGTACTTC.

This clonotype was counted many times. The chain has TRBV27 and TRBJ2-7, with 11 bases aligning to TRBD2. The CDR3 runs 15 residues. Trimming cost V 3 bases and J 0 bases; bases outside gene matches: 1. The germline V gene has CDR1 MNHEY and CDR2 SMNVEV (reference sequence). DNA of the CDR3: TGTGCCAGCAGTTTCGGGACTAGCGGCTCCTACGAGCAGTACTTC. Amino acids: CASSFGTSGSYEQYF.

The genes are TRBV19 and TRBJ1-5; 8 nucleotides line up with TRBD1. The J segment lost 4 bases and the V segment lost 5 bases, leaving 10 bases of the junction unmatched. The CDR3 has 16 residues. Germline lookup yields CDR1 LNHDA and CDR2 SQIVND (reference sequence). CDR3 region: CASSARDRGRNQPQHF. The CDR3 DNA follows: TGTGCCAGTAGTGCGCGTGACAGGGGCCGGAATCAGCCCCAGCATTTT.

The sample holds many counts of this clonotype. The chain links TRBV27 to TRBJ1-2, with TRBD1 identical over 8 bases. J gave up 8 bases and V 4 bases, and 6 bases lay outside the gene matches. The V gene's germline CDR1 is MNHEY and CDR2 SMNVEV (reference sequence). The CDR3 sequence is 13 residues long. CDR3 loop: CASSSRQGQGYTF. The CDR3 nucleotides read TGTGCCAGCAGTTCTAGACAGGGGCAGGGCTACACCTTC.

This clonotype was observed a few times. This chain links TRBV7-6 with TRBJ2-7, with D possibly matching TRBD2 (5 bases). The CDR3 has 15 amino acids. With 1 base removed from V and 7 bases from J, the gap between germline ends came to 17 bases. CDR1 is SGHVS, CDR2 FNYEAQ, per germline. The CDR3, as DNA: TGTGCCAGCAGCTTAGACACCGGACCCTCGGGAGAGCAGTACTTC. It encodes CASSLDTGPSGEQYF.

This clonotype has a count of ten or more. V is TRBV3-1 and J is TRBJ2-7; TRBD2 matches 7 bases. Germline trimming cut 3 bases from V and 0 bases from J; bases unmatched to any gene: 2. This CDR3 has 14 amino acids. From germline, CDR1 is LGHDT and CDR2 YNNKEL (reference sequence). This chain's CDR3 is CASSHSGNSYEQYF. The CDR3 DNA reads TGTGCCAGCAGCCACAGCGGGAACTCCTACGAGCAGTACTTC.